Sequencing of this TCR beta chain was carried out in a study of technical replicates of blood from a handful of donors. The CDR3 loop spans 14 amino acids. Deletions cut 3 bases from V and 0 bases from J, with 12 bases between. In germline, CDR1 is GTSNPN, CDR2 SVGIG (reference sequence). Sequencing used immunoSEQ multiplex PCR; TCRdb keeps in-frame clones, though not all of them. This table has 60,000 to 75,000 clones, approximately 97% appearing once. V usage is TRBV30 and J usage is TRBJ2-7; weak D call: TRBD2 (5 bases). This receptor was identified in a human donor in good health. Sequencing was performed on T cells isolated from PBMCs. The DNA for the CDR3 is TGTGCCTGGAGAGGTACCGGGAACTCCTACGAGCAGTACTTC. Its translation is CAWRGTGNSYEQYF.